The 19 T cell receptor beta chains reported below all come from one sample, sequenced in a study of blood T cell repertoires in COVID-19. Sequenced by immunoSEQ multiplex PCR; TCRdb stores in-frame clones only, minus some. The sample records about 270,000 clones, about nine tenths being singletons. Sequences were obtained from peripheral blood. The source is a man aged 50-59 years with acute or convalescent COVID-19.

The chain has TRBV5-1 and TRBJ2-6; maybe TRBD1 (5 bases). Germline CDR1 SGHRS, CDR2 YFSETQ. V lost 5 bases and J 0 bases, leaving 9 bases between the germline ends. This CDR3 comprises 15 residues. CDR3 sequence: CASSQGNSGANVLTF. Here the CDR3 DNA reads TGCGCCAGCAGTCAGGGCAACTCTGGGGCCAACGTCCTGACTTTC.

In nucleotides, the CDR3 is TGTGCCAGCAGTTCCGGGGGACACACCGGGGAGCTGTTTTTT. Translation: CASSSGGHTGELFF. The rearrangement links TRBV25-1 to TRBJ2-2, with D maybe TRBD2 (6 bases). Germline CDR1 and CDR2: MGHDK and SYGVNS. V lost 5 bases and J 3 bases, leaving 10 bases between the germline ends. This CDR3 has 14 amino acids.

The chain is built from TRBV3-1 (or the pseudogene TRBV3-2) and TRBJ2-5; TRBD2 matches 11 bases. The CDR3 has 15 amino acids. With V trimmed by 7 bases and J by 2 bases, 6 bases remained unmatched. In germline, CDR1 is LGHDT, CDR2 YNNKEL (reference sequence). As DNA, the CDR3 is TGTGCCAGCACCACTAGCGGGGGCCCACAAGAGACCCAGTACTTC. Translated, it gives CASTTSGGPQETQYF.

The chain links TRBV5-1 to TRBJ2-7; D might be TRBD1 (6 bases). The CDR3 consists of 15 residues. Germline V gene lookup returns CDR1 SGHRS and CDR2 YFSETQ. Trimming removed 2 bases from V and 2 bases from J, with 14 bases in between. The CDR3 loop is CASSFGAQGTYEQYF. The CDR3 DNA follows: TGCGCCAGCAGCTTCGGGGCCCAGGGGACCTACGAGCAGTACTTC.

This chain joins TRBV5-1 and TRBJ2-3; 7 nucleotides line up with TRBD2. Germline trimming cut 6 bases from V and 2 bases from J; bases unmatched to any gene: 9. The CDR3 runs to 15 residues. The V gene's germline CDR1 is SGHRS and CDR2 YFSETQ. CDR3 sequence: CASKDPAGNTDTQYF. As DNA, the CDR3 is TGCGCCAGCAAAGATCCAGCGGGGAACACAGATACGCAGTATTTT.

The V call is TRBV29-1, the J call TRBJ2-2, with 7 bases that match TRBD1. The V gene's germline CDR1 is SQVTM and CDR2 ANQGSEA. The V gene end was trimmed by 5 bases and the J gene end by 2 bases; junction bases not matched to a gene: 5. The CDR3 extends over 14 amino acids. CDR3 nucleotide sequence: TGCAGCGTTCTAGACAGGGCAAACACCGGGGAGCTGTTTTTT. Translating gives CSVLDRANTGELFF.

As to this clone: Other DNA sequences in the same sample also yield this CDR3. This rearrangement joins TRBV18 to TRBJ2-4, with 10 bases matching TRBD2. After removal of 0 bases from V and 6 bases from J, the junction contained 2 bases not matched to a gene. CDR3 length: 15 residues. Germline CDR1 reads KGHSH; CDR2 reads LQKENI. For the CDR3, the DNA is TGTGCCAGCTCACCACCGAGCGGGGGGGGAAACATTCAGTACTTC. This codes for CASSPPSGGGNIQYF.

V is TRBV20-1 and J is TRBJ1-5; D is unclear. The germline V gene encodes CDR1 DFQATT and CDR2 SNEGSKA (reference sequence). The ends were cut back, 3 bases at V and 5 bases at J, with 8 bases in the middle. The CDR3 runs 12 residues. The CDR3 spells CSASGRDQPQHF. The CDR3 DNA reads as TGCAGTGCTAGTGGTCGGGATCAGCCCCAGCATTTT.

The genes are TRBV30 and TRBJ1-1; maybe TRBD1 (6 bases). V was shortened by 3 bases and J by 7 bases, with 21 bases between the two germline ends. Germline-derived CDR1 and CDR2 are GTSNPN and SVGIG (reference sequence). CDR3 length equals 15 residues. The CDR3 spells CAWSPGQGIWDEAFF. For the CDR3, the DNA is TGTGCCTGGAGCCCTGGGCAGGGGATTTGGGATGAAGCTTTCTTT.

The rearrangement links TRBV10-3 to TRBJ1-3; tentative D call: TRBD1 (6 bases). This CDR3 region has 16 residues. The germline V gene encodes CDR1 ENHRY and CDR2 SYGVKD. V shed 5 bases and J shed 0 bases, with 14 bases lying between them. Here the CDR3 DNA reads TGTGCCATCAGTCCCGGGACATACAGCTCTGGAAACACCATATATTTT. Translated: CAISPGTYSSGNTIYF.

The chain carries TRBV9 and TRBJ1-3, with D unclear. Germline V gene sequence: CDR1 SGDLS, CDR2 YYNGEE. The CDR3 covers 15 residues. Trimming took 0 bases from V and 0 from J, leaving 7 bases between them. CDR3 sequence: CASSVVGNSGNTIYF. The CDR3 bases are TGTGCCAGCAGCGTAGTCGGGAACTCTGGAAACACCATATATTTT.

The J gene is TRBJ2-1, the V gene TRBV6-5; 9 bases fit TRBD1. The CDR3 has 13 amino acids. V lost 5 bases and J lost 7; bases outside the gene matches: 3. Germline loops: CDR1 MNHEY, CDR2 SVGAGI. CDR3 loop: CASSTGQGNEQFF. CDR3 coding DNA: TGTGCCAGCAGTACAGGACAGGGGAATGAGCAGTTCTTC.

As concerns this clone: One junction end does not reproduce the germline sequence, and a read error may be involved. The V call is TRBV7-7, the J call TRBJ2-1; D ambiguous. Germline CDR1 SSHAT, CDR2 FNYEAQ (reference sequence). CDR3 length: 13 amino acids. CDR3 DNA: TGTGCTAGCAGCTTGAACAGTGACAATGAGCAGTTCTTC. Its translation: CASSLNSDNEQFF.

The table lists this clone with a count of one. The chain couples TRBV12-3 or TRBV12-4 to TRBJ1-2, with D hard to call. The CDR3 contains 12 residues. V dropped 5 bases and J dropped 5 bases, with 9 bases sitting between them. This CDR3 is CASSLATYGYTF. For the CDR3, the DNA is TGTGCCAGCAGTCTTGCGACTTATGGCTACACCTTC.

The chain joins TRBV10-3 to TRBJ2-3, with TRBD1 as a possible D gene (6 bases). CDR3 size: 16 residues. Germline values: CDR1 ENHRY, CDR2 SYGVKD. Trimming removed 0 bases at V and 12 bases at J, with 22 bases between. CDR3 amino acids: CAISESQGSQTTLQYF. Here the CDR3 DNA reads TGTGCCATCAGTGAGTCACAGGGTAGCCAGACGACTCTTCAGTATTTT.

This clone was seen once. CDR3 DNA: TGCGCCAGCAGTTCAGATTTCGGACAGTCTGGCTACACCTTC. Its translation: CASSSDFGQSGYTF. This sequence joins TRBV10-2 and TRBJ1-2, with D perhaps matching TRBD1 (6 bases). The CDR3 has 14 amino acids. Germline V gene data show CDR1 as WSHSY and CDR2 as SAAADI. V lost 5 bases, J lost 7 bases, and 17 bases lay in between.

The chain joins TRBV5-1 to TRBJ1-4; no firm D call. The V end was cut by 0 bases, the J end by 8 bases, with 8 bases between. CDR1 is SGHRS and CDR2 is YFSETQ in the germline V gene. The CDR3 length is 13 residues. The CDR3, as DNA: TGCGCCAGCAGCTTGGAAGTTGAGGAAAAACTGTTTTTT. Amino acids: CASSLEVEEKLFF.

CDR3 DNA sequence: TGCAGTGCTAGTACAGGGGGGAACGGAAACACCATATATTTT. Translated: CSASTGGNGNTIYF. The rearrangement uses TRBV20-1 and TRBJ1-3; 8 positions agree with TRBD1. The CDR3 is 14 amino acids. Germline V gives CDR1 DFQATT, CDR2 SNEGSKA (reference sequence). V shed 3 bases, J shed 4 bases, and the junction held 5 bases outside the gene matches.

The gene calls are TRBV19 and TRBJ1-2; D possibly corresponds to TRBD1 (6 bases). Between the trimmed V and J ends, which lost 7 bases and 4 bases, there was a span of 19 bases. The CDR3 runs to 15 residues. CDR1 and CDR2 (germline): LNHDA, SQIVND (reference sequence). CDR3 bases: TGTGCCAGTAACCCGACCCTAGGGGACACCTATGGCTACACCTTC. Translated, it gives CASNPTLGDTYGYTF.